This entry concerns a single T cell receptor (beta chain). The sample is drawn from a study of OX40 agonist ivuxolimab in advanced cancers. About the research overall: Patients treated during dose escalation were battling hepatocellular carcinoma, melanoma, renal cell or head and neck cancer.

The CDR3 has 11 amino acids. Trimming took off 2 bases at V and 5 bases at J, with 0 bases between the two ends. Germline V gene sequence: CDR1 SGHVS, CDR2 FNYEAQ. Clones were read by immunoSEQ multiplex PCR, and TCRdb kept only the in-frame ones, dropping some. This table has around 10,000 clones, approximately 80% appearing once. Here the sequenced sample was CD4+ or CD8+ T cells sorted from blood, taken in a trial of the OX40 agonist ivuxolimab. V usage is TRBV7-6 and J usage is TRBJ2-2; D uncertain. This TCR came from an adult with an advanced solid tumor such as melanoma, head and neck, liver or kidney cancer. The CDR3 protein is CASSLTGELFF. DNA of the CDR3: TGTGCCAGCAGCTTAACCGGGGAGCTGTTTTTT. The variable domain in full, completed from reference TRBV7-6 and TRBJ2-2, reads GAGVSQSPRYKVTKRGQDVALRCDPISGHVSLYWYRQALGQGPEFLTYFNYEAQQDKSGLPNDRFSAERPEGSISTLTIQRTEQRDSAMYRCASSLTGELFFGEGSRLTVL.